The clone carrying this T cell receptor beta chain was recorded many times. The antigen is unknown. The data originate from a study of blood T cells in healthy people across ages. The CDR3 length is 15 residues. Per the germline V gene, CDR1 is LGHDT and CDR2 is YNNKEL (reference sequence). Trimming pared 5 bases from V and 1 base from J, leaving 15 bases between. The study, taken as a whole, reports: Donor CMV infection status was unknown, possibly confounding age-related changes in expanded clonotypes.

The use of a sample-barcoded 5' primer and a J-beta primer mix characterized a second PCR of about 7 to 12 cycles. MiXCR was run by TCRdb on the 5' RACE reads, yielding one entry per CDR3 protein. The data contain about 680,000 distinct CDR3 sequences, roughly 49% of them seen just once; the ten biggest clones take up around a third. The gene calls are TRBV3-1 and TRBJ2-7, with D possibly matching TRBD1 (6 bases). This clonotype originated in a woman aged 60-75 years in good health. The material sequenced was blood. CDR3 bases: TGTGCCAGCAGCGGAGGACAGATGGGTTCCTACGAGCAGTACTTC. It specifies CASSGGQMGSYEQYF.